These 14 T cell receptor beta chains share one sample of origin, sequenced in a study of TIL therapy for anti-PD-1-resistant metastatic lung cancer. The libraries were made with immunoSEQ v3. TCRdb's table, derived via immunoSEQ multiplex PCR, lists solely in-frame clones and lacks some. This table has around 100,000 clones, approximately 65% appearing once. Time point meaning: pre-treatment sample, taken before nivolumab and TIL therapy. The tumor samples were excised metastases, mostly pleural nodules or supraclavicular lymph nodes. The material sequenced was tumor tissue, taken at baseline. These receptors originate from a person between 30 and 80 years old with non-small cell lung cancer.

This rearrangement joins TRBV24-1 to TRBJ2-2, with TRBD2 matching over 12 bases. V was clipped by 2 bases and J by 8 bases; unmatched bases: 8. Germline V gene sequence: CDR1 KGHDR, CDR2 SFDVKD. The CDR3 runs to 17 residues. CDR3 DNA sequence: TGTGCCACCAGTGATTCAAGAACCGGGACTAGCGGGGGGGAGCTGTTTTTT. Its protein product is CATSDSRTGTSGGELFF.

This sequence joins TRBV7-3 and TRBJ2-2, with a weak D call TRBD2 (6 bases). This CDR3 has 16 residues. V lost 5 bases and J lost 3, with 16 bases in between. The germline V gene encodes CDR1 SGHTA and CDR2 FQGTGA. The CDR3 DNA is TGTGCCAGCAGCCCCCGACCCCGGAGGGACACCGGGGAGCTGTTTTTT. This gives the protein CASSPRPRRDTGELFF.

Remarks on this clone: Other DNA sequences in this sample translate to the same CDR3. This sequence joins TRBV3-1 (or the pseudogene TRBV3-2) and TRBJ2-7; D is unclear. Trimming cost V 3 bases and J 5 bases, with 5 bases left between them. Germline CDR1 reads LGHDT; CDR2 reads YNNKEL (reference sequence). This CDR3 region has 11 residues. The CDR3 DNA follows: TGTGCCAGCAGCCAGGGAAACGAGCAGTACTTC. This codes for CASSQGNEQYF.

The rearrangement uses TRBV5-6 and TRBJ2-7; 8 bases agree with TRBD1. With 1 base clipped from V and 4 bases from J, the junction kept 4 bases outside the gene matches. CDR3 length equals 14 residues. Germline V gives CDR1 SGHDT, CDR2 YYEEEE. This CDR3 reads CASSLLDRGYEQYF. CDR3 DNA sequence: TGTGCCAGCAGCTTGCTTGACAGGGGTTACGAGCAGTACTTC.

The CDR3 sequence: CASSLSSSWTEAFF. DNA for the CDR3: TGTGCCAGCAGCTTATCGAGTTCTTGGACTGAAGCTTTCTTT. This chain uses TRBV7-2 with TRBJ1-1; D not certain. The CDR3 extends over 14 amino acids. Looked up from germline, CDR1 is SGHTA and CDR2 is FQGNSA. Trimming removed 2 bases at V and 5 bases at J, with 12 bases between.

Remarks on this clone: In the same sample, other DNA sequences code for this CDR3. The rearrangement uses TRBV4-2 and TRBJ2-7, with 11 nucleotides matching TRBD2. Germline-derived CDR1 and CDR2 are LGHNA and YNFKEQ. With 4 bases clipped from V and 2 bases from J, the junction kept 7 bases outside the gene matches. This CDR3 spans 16 amino acids. The CDR3: CASSLSGTSGPYEQYF. In DNA form, the CDR3 reads TGTGCCAGCAGCCTTTCCGGGACTAGCGGCCCCTACGAGCAGTACTTC.

This chain joins TRBV4-1 and TRBJ2-4, with 16 bases lining up with TRBD2. There are 21 residues in the CDR3. With V trimmed by 4 bases and J by 0 bases, 12 bases remained unmatched. Germline lookup yields CDR1 MGHRA and CDR2 YSYEKL. The CDR3 DNA follows: TGCGCCAGCAGCCGAGACCCCGGGACTAGCGGGAGGGACATAGCCAAAAACATTCAGTACTTC. Translation: CASSRDPGTSGRDIAKNIQYF.

The chain joins TRBV3-1 (or the pseudogene TRBV3-2) to TRBJ2-3; 12 bases are a match to TRBD2. CDR1 LGHDT and CDR2 YNNKEL come from the germline V gene (reference sequence). V dropped 0 bases and J dropped 2; count of bases not matched to a gene: 6. The length of the CDR3 is 18 residues. The CDR3 here is CASSQDTSGRKITDTQYF. The CDR3 DNA reads as TGTGCCAGCAGCCAAGACACTAGCGGGAGGAAAATCACAGATACGCAGTATTTT.

The chain employs TRBV28 and TRBJ2-5; 12 bases align to TRBD2. CDR1 is MDHEN, CDR2 SYDVKM, per germline. This CDR3 has 14 amino acids. The V segment lost 6 bases and the J segment 4 bases; nucleotides outside the gene matches: 3. CDR3 in amino acids: CASRPGLAGETQYF. As DNA, the CDR3 is TGTGCCAGCAGGCCGGGACTAGCGGGAGAGACCCAGTACTTC.

The chain couples TRBV5-1 to TRBJ1-2; D gene ambiguous. This CDR3 region has 14 residues. Germline-derived CDR1 and CDR2 are SGHRS and YFSETQ. Trimming stripped 0 bases from V and 4 bases from J, with 10 bases between. CDR3 sequence: CASSLAGKGYGYTF. The CDR3 DNA reads as TGCGCCAGCAGCTTGGCGGGGAAAGGCTATGGCTACACCTTC.

The CDR3 bases are TGTGCCAGCAGCTTAGTCAGCGGGACCCTTTGGGGAGAGACCCAGTACTTC. Encoded protein: CASSLVSGTLWGETQYF. The V and J genes are TRBV11-2 and TRBJ2-5; TRBD2 matches at 7 bases. The junction had 12 bases not matched to a gene; V was cut back by 1 base and J by 4 bases. This CDR3 region has 17 residues. Germline V gene sequence: CDR1 SGHAT, CDR2 FQNNGV.

J is TRBJ2-4 and V is TRBV7-2, with D uncertain. CDR3 size: 14 residues. The V end lost 5 bases, the J end lost 0 bases, and 8 bases lay between the germline ends. Per germline, CDR1 SGHTA and CDR2 FQGNSA. The CDR3 region has the DNA TGTGCCAGCAGCCTCGATTTAGCCAAAAACATTCAGTACTTC. Protein sequence: CASSLDLAKNIQYF.

V usage is TRBV27 and J usage is TRBJ2-7, with 7 positions matching TRBD1. The CDR3 totals 15 residues. From germline, CDR1 is MNHEY and CDR2 SMNVEV (reference sequence). V lost 6 bases and J lost 0; bases outside the gene matches: 8. CDR3 nucleotides: TGTGCCAGCAGCGGGACAGCACAGAGCTCCTACGAGCAGTACTTC. It yields the protein CASSGTAQSSYEQYF.

The CDR3: CASSQDVSGYEQYF. CDR3 bases: TGTGCCAGCAGCCAAGATGTCAGTGGCTACGAGCAGTACTTC. The rearrangement uses TRBV4-2 and TRBJ2-7; no firm D call. V gave up 0 bases and J gave up 3 bases, with 9 bases separating them. Per the germline V gene, CDR1 is LGHNA and CDR2 is YNFKEQ. CDR3 size: 14 residues.